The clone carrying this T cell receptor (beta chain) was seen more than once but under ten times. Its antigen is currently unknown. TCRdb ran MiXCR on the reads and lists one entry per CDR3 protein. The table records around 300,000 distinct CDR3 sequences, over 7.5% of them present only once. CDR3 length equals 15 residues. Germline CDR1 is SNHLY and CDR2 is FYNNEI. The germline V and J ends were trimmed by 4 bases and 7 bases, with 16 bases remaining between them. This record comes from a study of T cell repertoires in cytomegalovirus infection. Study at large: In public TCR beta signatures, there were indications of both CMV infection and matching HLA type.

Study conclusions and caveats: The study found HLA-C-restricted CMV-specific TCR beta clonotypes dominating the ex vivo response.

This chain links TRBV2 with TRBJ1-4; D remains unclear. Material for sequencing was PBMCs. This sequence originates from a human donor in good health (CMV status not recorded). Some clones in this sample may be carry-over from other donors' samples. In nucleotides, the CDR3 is TGTGCCAGCAGTGGGAGCGGCTCGGCGTTTGAAAAACTGTTTTTT. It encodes CASSGSGSAFEKLFF.